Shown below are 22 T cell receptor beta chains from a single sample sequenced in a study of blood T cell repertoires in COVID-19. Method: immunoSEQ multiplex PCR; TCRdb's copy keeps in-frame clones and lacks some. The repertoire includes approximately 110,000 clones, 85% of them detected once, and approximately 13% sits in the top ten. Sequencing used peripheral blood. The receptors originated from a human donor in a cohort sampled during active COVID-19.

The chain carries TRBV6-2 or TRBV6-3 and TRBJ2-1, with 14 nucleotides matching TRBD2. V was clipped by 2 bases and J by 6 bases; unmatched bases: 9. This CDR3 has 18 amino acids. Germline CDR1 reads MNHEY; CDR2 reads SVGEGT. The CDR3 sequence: CASSYRGRTSGGFNEQFF. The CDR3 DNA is TGTGCCAGCAGTTACCGGGGCCGGACTAGCGGGGGGTTCAATGAGCAGTTCTTC.

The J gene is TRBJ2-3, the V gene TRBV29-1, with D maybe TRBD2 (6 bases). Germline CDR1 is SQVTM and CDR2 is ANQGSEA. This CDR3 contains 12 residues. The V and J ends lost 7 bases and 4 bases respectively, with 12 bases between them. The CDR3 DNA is TGCAGCGGACACGGCGGGGCAGATACGCAGTATTTT. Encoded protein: CSGHGGADTQYF.

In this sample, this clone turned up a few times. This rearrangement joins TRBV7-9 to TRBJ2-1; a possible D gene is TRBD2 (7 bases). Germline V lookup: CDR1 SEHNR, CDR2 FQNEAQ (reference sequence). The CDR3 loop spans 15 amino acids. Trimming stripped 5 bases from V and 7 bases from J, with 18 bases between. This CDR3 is CASSAGGGSMNEQFF. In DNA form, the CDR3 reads TGTGCCAGCAGCGCCGGCGGGGGCTCGATGAATGAGCAGTTCTTC. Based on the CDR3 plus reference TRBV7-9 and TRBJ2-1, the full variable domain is DTGVSQNPRHKITKRGQNVTFRCDPISEHNRLYWYRQTLGQGPEFLTYFQNEAQLEKSRLLSDRFSAERPKGSFSTLEIQRTEQGDSAMYLCASSAGGGSMNEQFFGPGTRLTVL.

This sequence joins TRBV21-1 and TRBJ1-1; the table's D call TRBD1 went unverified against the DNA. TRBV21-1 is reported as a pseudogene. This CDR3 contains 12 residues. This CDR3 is CASTTGTVEAFF. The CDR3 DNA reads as TGTGCCAGCACCACCGGGACAGTGGAAGCTTTCTTT.

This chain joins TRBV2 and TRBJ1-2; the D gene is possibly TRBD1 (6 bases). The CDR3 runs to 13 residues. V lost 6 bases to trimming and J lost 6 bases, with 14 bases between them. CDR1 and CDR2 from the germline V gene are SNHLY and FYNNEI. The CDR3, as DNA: TGTGCCAGCAGCGTTAGGACAGTCGATGGCTACACCTTC. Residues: CASSVRTVDGYTF.

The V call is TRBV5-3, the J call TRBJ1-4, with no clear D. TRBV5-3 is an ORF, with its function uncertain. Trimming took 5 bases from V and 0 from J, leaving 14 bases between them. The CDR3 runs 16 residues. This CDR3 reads CARRMEQCATNEKLFF. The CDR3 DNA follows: TGTGCCAGAAGGATGGAGCAGTGTGCAACTAATGAAAAACTGTTTTTT.

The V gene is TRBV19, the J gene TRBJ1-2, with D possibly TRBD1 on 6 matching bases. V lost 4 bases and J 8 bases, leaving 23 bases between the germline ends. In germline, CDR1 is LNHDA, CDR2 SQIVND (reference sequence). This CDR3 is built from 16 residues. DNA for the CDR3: TGTGCCAGTAGTACTGTGGACAGCCAACCCTATGACGGCTACACCTTC. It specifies CASSTVDSQPYDGYTF.

CDR3 DNA: TGTGCCAGCAGCCATAGGGGAAATGAGCAGTTCTTC. Amino acid sequence: CASSHRGNEQFF. The chain uses TRBV12-3 or TRBV12-4 and TRBJ2-1; a possible D gene is TRBD1 (5 bases). With 6 bases removed from V and 7 bases from J, the gap between germline ends came to 10 bases. There are 12 residues in the CDR3.

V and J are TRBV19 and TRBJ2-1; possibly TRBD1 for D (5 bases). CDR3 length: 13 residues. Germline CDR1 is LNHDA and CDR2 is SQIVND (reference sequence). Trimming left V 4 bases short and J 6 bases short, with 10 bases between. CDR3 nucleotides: TGTGCCAGTAGTACGACAGTAACCAATGAGCAGTTCTTC. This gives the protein CASSTTVTNEQFF.

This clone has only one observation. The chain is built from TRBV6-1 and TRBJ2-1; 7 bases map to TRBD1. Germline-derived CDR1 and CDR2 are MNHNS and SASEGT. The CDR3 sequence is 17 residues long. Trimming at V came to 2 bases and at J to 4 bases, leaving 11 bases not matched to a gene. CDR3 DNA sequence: TGTGCCAGCAGTGAATATGGGGGACAGAATCTTTACAATGAGCAGTTCTTC. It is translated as CASSEYGGQNLYNEQFF.

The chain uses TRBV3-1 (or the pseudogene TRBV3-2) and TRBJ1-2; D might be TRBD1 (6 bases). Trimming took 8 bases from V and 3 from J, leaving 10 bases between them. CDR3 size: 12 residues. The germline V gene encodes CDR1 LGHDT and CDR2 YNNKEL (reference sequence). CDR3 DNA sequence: TGTGCCAGCGCGGGGGGCGACTATGGCTACACCTTC. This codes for CASAGGDYGYTF.

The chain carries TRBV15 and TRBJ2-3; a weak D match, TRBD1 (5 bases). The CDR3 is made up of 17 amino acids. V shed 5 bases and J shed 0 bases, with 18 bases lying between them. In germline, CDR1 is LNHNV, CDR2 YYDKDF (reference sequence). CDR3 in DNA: TGTGCCACCAGCGTAGAGAGGAAGGGGTTGAGCACAGATACGCAGTATTTT. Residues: CATSVERKGLSTDTQYF. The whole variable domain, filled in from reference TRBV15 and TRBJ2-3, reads DAMVIQNPRYQVTQFGKPVTLSCSQTLNHNVMYWYQQKSSQAPKLLFHYYDKDFNNEADTPDNFQSRRPNTSFCFLDIRSPGLGDTAMYLCATSVERKGLSTDTQYFGPGTRLTVL.

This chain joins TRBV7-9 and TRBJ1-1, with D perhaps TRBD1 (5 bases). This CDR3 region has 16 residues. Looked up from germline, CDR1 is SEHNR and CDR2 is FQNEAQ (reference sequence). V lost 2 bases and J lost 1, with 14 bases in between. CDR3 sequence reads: CASSLFPRQGNTEAFF. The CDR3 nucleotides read TGTGCCAGCAGCTTATTCCCTCGTCAGGGGAACACTGAAGCTTTCTTT.

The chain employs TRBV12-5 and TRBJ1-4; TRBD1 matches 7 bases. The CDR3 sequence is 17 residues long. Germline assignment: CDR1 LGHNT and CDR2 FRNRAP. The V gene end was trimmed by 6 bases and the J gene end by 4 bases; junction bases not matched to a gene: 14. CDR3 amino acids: CASGKSNRQGRNEKLFF. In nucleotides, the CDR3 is TGTGCTAGTGGCAAATCTAACCGACAGGGCCGTAATGAAAAACTGTTTTTT.

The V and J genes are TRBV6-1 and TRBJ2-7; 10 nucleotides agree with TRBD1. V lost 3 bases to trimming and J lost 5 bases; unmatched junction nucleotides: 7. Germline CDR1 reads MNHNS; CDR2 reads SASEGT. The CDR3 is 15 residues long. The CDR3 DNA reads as TGTGCCAGCAGTGACCCCGGGACAGGGGACCACGAGCAGTACTTC. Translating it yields CASSDPGTGDHEQYF.

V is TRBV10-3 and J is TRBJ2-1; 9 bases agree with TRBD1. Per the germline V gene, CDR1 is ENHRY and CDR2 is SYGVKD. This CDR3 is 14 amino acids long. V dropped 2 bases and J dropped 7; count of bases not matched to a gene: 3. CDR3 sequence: CAISERTGENEQFF. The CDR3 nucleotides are TGTGCCATCAGTGAGCGGACAGGGGAAAATGAGCAGTTCTTC.

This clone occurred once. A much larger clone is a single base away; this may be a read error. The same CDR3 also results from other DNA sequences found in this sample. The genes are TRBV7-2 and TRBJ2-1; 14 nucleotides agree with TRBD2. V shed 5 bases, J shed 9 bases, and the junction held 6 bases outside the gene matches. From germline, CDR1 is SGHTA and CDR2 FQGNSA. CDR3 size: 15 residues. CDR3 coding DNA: TGTGCCAGCAGCCCGACTAGCGGGGGGGCCGGTGAGCAGTTCTTC. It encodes CASSPTSGGAGEQFF.

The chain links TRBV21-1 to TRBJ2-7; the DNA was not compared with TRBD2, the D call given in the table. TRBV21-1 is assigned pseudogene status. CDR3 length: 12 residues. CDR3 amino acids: CASSKVRGGACF. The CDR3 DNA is TGTGCCAGCAGCAAAGTACGGGGGGGTGCCTGCTTC.

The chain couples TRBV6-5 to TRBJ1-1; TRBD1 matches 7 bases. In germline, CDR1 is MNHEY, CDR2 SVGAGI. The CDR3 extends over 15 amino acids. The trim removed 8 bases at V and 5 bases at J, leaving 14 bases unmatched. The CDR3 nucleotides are TGTGCCAGCCCTAGGCCCCCCAGGGGGTTTACTGAAGCTTTCTTT. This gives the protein CASPRPPRGFTEAFF.

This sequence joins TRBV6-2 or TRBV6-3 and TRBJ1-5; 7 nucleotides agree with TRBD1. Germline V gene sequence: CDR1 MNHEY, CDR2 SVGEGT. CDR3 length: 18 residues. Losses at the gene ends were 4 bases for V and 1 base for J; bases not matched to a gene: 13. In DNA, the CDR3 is TGTGCCAGCAGTTTCCTTGCTACAACAGGGGCGAGCAATCAGCCCCAGCATTTT. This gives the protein CASSFLATTGASNQPQHF.

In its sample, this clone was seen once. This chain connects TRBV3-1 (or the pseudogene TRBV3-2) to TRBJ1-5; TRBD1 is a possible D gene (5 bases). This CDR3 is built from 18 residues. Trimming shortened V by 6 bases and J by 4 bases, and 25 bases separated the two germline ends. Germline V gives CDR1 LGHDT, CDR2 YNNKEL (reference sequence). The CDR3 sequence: CASRGGRGSCGRNQPQHF. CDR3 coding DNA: TGTGCCAGCAGGGGGGGACGGGGGAGCTGTGGGAGGAATCAGCCCCAGCATTTT.

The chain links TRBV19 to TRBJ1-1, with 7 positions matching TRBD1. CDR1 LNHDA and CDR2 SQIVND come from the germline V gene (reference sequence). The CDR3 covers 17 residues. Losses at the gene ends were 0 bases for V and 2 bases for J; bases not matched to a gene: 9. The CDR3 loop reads CASSIEGRGIRNTEAFF. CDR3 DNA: TGTGCCAGTAGTATAGAAGGCAGGGGGATAAGAAACACTGAAGCTTTCTTT.